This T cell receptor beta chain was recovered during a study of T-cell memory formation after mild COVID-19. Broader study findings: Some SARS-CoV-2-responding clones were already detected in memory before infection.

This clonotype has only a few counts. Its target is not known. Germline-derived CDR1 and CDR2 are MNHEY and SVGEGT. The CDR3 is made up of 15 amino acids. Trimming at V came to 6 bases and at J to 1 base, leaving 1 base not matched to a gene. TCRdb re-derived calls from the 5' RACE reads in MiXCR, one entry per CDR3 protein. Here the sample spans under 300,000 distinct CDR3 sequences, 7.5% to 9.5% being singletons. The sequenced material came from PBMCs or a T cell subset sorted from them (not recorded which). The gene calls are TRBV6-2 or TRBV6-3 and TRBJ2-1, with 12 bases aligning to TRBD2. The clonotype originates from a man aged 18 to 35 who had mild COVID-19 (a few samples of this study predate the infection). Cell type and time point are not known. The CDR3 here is CASRLAGGSYNEQFF. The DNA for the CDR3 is TGTGCCAGCAGGCTAGCGGGGGGGTCCTACAATGAGCAGTTCTTC.